This passage covers 32 T cell receptor beta chains from one sample sequenced in a study of tumor-infiltrating lymphocytes in oesophageal squamous cell carcinoma. From the PCR reads, TCRdb called clonotypes with MiXCR, one entry per CDR3 protein. Altogether fewer than 25,000 distinct CDR3 sequences are present, less than 45% being singletons, with the ten largest covering roughly 36%. Sequencing input: esophageal tumor tissue. The source is a male donor with esophageal squamous cell carcinoma.

This clonotype has only one observation. Likely a read error: the CDR3 ends without its conserved phenylalanine or tryptophan. No DNA is shown, since the ends of the CDR3 on it are uncertain; the CDR3 is the one TCRdb lists. The V gene is TRBV6-1, the J gene TRBJ2-7; no DNA check was done on the table's D call, TRBD1. Germline V lookup: CDR1 MNHNS, CDR2 SASEGT. The CDR3 has 15 amino acids, counting both end residues. The CDR3 loop reads CASSVSREGGYTFGS.

In regard to this clonotype: A clone one base away is much larger, so this may be a read error. V and J are TRBV7-3 and TRBJ2-3; perhaps TRBD2 as D (6 bases). With the DNA end fitting TRBJ2-7 better, the J assignment may be wrong. CDR3 length: 15 amino acids. The germline V gene encodes CDR1 SGHTA and CDR2 FQGTGA. This CDR3 is CASSSGRDLHNEQYF. Here the CDR3 DNA reads TGTGCCAGCAGCTCCGGGCGGGACCTACACAATGAGCAGTACTTC.

This clonotype was found a few times. This rearrangement joins TRBV9 to TRBJ1-2; D gene uncertain. CDR1 and CDR2 (germline): SGDLS, YYNGEE. V gave up 3 bases and J gave up 3 bases, with 12 bases separating them. This CDR3 is 14 amino acids long. CDR3 residues: CASSERPEYYGYTF. CDR3 bases: TGTGCCAGCAGCGAAAGACCTGAGTACTATGGCTACACCTTC.

This clonotype was detected only a few times. A clone one base away is much larger, so this may be a read error. The chain joins TRBV20-1 to TRBJ2-5; 10 bases are shared with TRBD1. The DNA matches TRBJ2-1 better at its end, which makes the J call doubtful. Germline V gene lookup returns CDR1 DFQATT and CDR2 SNEGSKA (reference sequence). The CDR3 sequence is 15 residues long. DNA of the CDR3: TGCAGTGCCATAGAGGGGGACAGGGGATTGTGGGAGCAGTTCTTC. This sequence encodes CSAIEGDRGLWEQFF.

In its sample, this clonotype was seen many times. The gene calls are TRBV7-9 and TRBJ1-3; 9 nucleotides align to TRBD1. V lost 6 bases, J lost 3 bases, and 9 bases stayed unmatched. Germline V gene data show CDR1 as SEHNR and CDR2 as FQNEAQ (reference sequence). The CDR3 covers 16 residues. The CDR3 DNA sequence: TGTGCCAGCAGTAGGCGACAGGGGGAAAGTGGAAACACCATATATTTT. Translated: CASSRRQGESGNTIYF.

This clonotype was observed a few times. V is TRBV7-3 and J is TRBJ2-7, with 7 positions matching TRBD2. The DNA end lines up better with TRBJ2-1; the J call may be wrong. From germline, CDR1 is SGHTA and CDR2 FQGTGA. This CDR3 contains 14 residues. The CDR3 DNA sequence: TGTGCCAGCAGCATTACCGGCGGGAGCAATGAGCAGTTCTTC. This encodes CASSITGGSNEQFF.

To note about this clonotype: This may come from a read error, since a much larger clone is one base off. J is TRBJ2-4 and V is TRBV10-2, with 11 bases aligning to TRBD2. The CDR3 spans 15 residues. Germline CDR1 is WSHSY and CDR2 is SAAADI. Germline trimming cut 4 bases from V and 13 bases from J; bases unmatched to any gene: 12. The CDR3 region is CASSVGTSGYNGQYF. The CDR3 DNA is TGCGCCAGCAGTGTAGGGACTAGCGGCTACAATGGGCAGTACTTC.

Sample share makes this clonotype medium-sized. The chain uses TRBV7-2 and TRBJ1-5, with a weak D call TRBD1 (5 bases). Germline loops: CDR1 SGHTA, CDR2 FQGNSA. There are 15 residues in the CDR3. Trimming left V 3 bases short and J 3 bases short, with 12 bases between. In nucleotides, the CDR3 is TGTGCCAGCAGCTTTGAGGGGACGGTCAATCAGCCCCAGCATTTT. Its protein is CASSFEGTVNQPQHF.

Note on this clonotype: One end of the junction is discordant with germline, which a read error may explain. The chain is built from TRBV6-8 and TRBJ2-5, with 7 nucleotides matching TRBD2. Matching the DNA end better, TRBJ2-3 makes the J call doubtful. Germline assignment: CDR1 MNHGY and CDR2 SAAAGT. CDR3 size: 14 residues. CDR3 DNA: TGCGCCAGCAGTGCCATCGGGGGGAAGGATACGCAGTATTTT. It is translated as CASSAIGGKDTQYF.

Many counts were recorded for this clonotype. This chain connects TRBV19 to TRBJ2-7; either TRBD1 or TRBD2 may fit D (5 bases each). The germline V and J ends were trimmed by 5 bases and 0 bases, with 17 bases remaining between them. Germline-derived CDR1 and CDR2 are LNHDA and SQIVND (reference sequence). CDR3 size: 16 residues. The CDR3 here is CASSFGVWGSSYEQYF. Written as DNA, the CDR3 is TGTGCCAGTAGTTTCGGGGTGTGGGGCAGCTCCTACGAGCAGTACTTC.

CDR3 DNA sequence: TGTGCCAGCAGCCACGGAGGGGCTGGGGCCAACGTCCTGACTTTC. As protein: CASSHGGAGANVLTF. The chain is built from TRBV11-3 and TRBJ2-6, with D maybe TRBD2 (6 bases). Germline CDR1 reads SGHNT; CDR2 reads YENEEA. The V end lost 5 bases, the J end lost 2 bases, and 10 bases lay between the germline ends. The CDR3 totals 15 residues.

This clonotype is labeled as medium-sized. The gene calls are TRBV7-6 and TRBJ2-1; D perhaps matches TRBD2 (6 bases). V shed 5 bases and J shed 4 bases, with 9 bases lying between them. The CDR3 has 13 residues. Germline assignment: CDR1 SGHVS and CDR2 FNYEAQ. The chain's CDR3 is CASSRRDYNEQFF. Written as DNA, the CDR3 is TGTGCCAGCAGCAGGCGGGATTACAATGAGCAGTTCTTC.

In this sample, this clonotype turned up many times. J is TRBJ1-5 and V is TRBV7-9; D is undetermined. Looked up from germline, CDR1 is SEHNR and CDR2 is FQNEAQ (reference sequence). The CDR3 sequence is 12 residues long. Trimming cost V 4 bases and J 7 bases, with 8 bases left between them. The chain's CDR3 is CASSSQEQPQHF. CDR3 DNA sequence: TGTGCCAGCAGCTCACAAGAGCAGCCCCAGCATTTT. The full variable domain, its missing parts supplied by reference TRBV7-9 and TRBJ1-5, is DTGVSQNPRHKITKRGQNVTFRCDPISEHNRLYWYRQTLGQGPEFLTYFQNEAQLEKSRLLSDRFSAERPKGSFSTLEIQRTEQGDSAMYLCASSSQEQPQHFGDGTRLSIL.

This clonotype has a handful of counts. The V and J genes are TRBV20-1 and TRBJ1-1; 9 nucleotides match TRBD1. V lost 6 bases, J lost 3 bases, and 8 bases stayed unmatched. The CDR3 length is 14 residues. In germline, CDR1 is DFQATT, CDR2 SNEGSKA (reference sequence). The CDR3 is CSAHPGQGDTEAFF. In DNA form, the CDR3 reads TGCAGTGCGCACCCGGGACAGGGCGACACTGAAGCTTTCTTT.

The sample holds many counts of this clonotype. The rearrangement joins TRBV24-1 to TRBJ2-7; no reliable D call. The germline CDR1 and CDR2 sequences are KGHDR and SFDVKD. The CDR3 has 13 residues. V lost 8 bases to trimming and J lost 5 bases, with 15 bases between them. The CDR3 DNA is TGTGCCACCAAGCACCTCTCCCCCAACGAGCAGTACTTC. Protein: CATKHLSPNEQYF.

This clonotype has at least ten counts. The chain links TRBV27 to TRBJ2-7, with 8 bases aligning to TRBD1. The junction had 7 bases not matched to a gene; V was cut back by 0 bases and J by 6 bases. CDR1 and CDR2 from the germline V gene are MNHEY and SMNVEV (reference sequence). This CDR3 has 15 residues. The DNA for the CDR3 is TGTGCCAGCAGTTTATCGTTCCAGGGGGCGGGCGAGCAGTACTTC. It translates to CASSLSFQGAGEQYF.

This clonotype was counted only a few times. The chain is built from TRBV7-2 and TRBJ2-1, with 14 bases lining up with TRBD2. V trimming: 5 bases; J trimming: 0 bases; junction bases outside the gene matches: 9. The CDR3 spans 19 residues. The germline V gene has CDR1 SGHTA and CDR2 FQGNSA. The CDR3 loop reads CASSRLAGGPLSSYNEQFF. Here the CDR3 DNA reads TGTGCCAGCAGCCGACTAGCGGGAGGGCCCCTAAGCTCCTACAATGAGCAGTTCTTC.

There are many counts of this clonotype. The genes are TRBV7-2 and TRBJ2-1; 10 nucleotides align to TRBD2. CDR3 length: 17 amino acids. In germline, CDR1 is SGHTA, CDR2 FQGNSA. V shed 1 base and J 9 bases; nucleotides not matched to a gene: 12. CDR3 region: CASSLDGASGSISEQFF. As DNA, the CDR3 is TGTGCCAGCAGCTTAGACGGTGCTAGCGGGAGTATAAGTGAGCAGTTCTTC.

This clonotype was seen ten or more times. This chain joins TRBV20-1 and TRBJ2-4; a weak D match, TRBD2 (6 bases). CDR3 length: 14 amino acids. From germline, CDR1 is DFQATT and CDR2 SNEGSKA (reference sequence). Between the trimmed V and J ends, which lost 3 bases and 7 bases, there was a span of 16 bases. Here the CDR3 DNA reads TGCAGTGCTAGTTGGCGGGATCAATGGAACATTCAGTACTTC. Protein product: CSASWRDQWNIQYF.

This clonotype was recorded many times. This chain links TRBV11-2 with TRBJ2-1; D may correspond to TRBD1 or TRBD2 (5 bases each). Between the trimmed V and J ends, which lost 2 bases and 3 bases, there was a span of 11 bases. Germline CDR1 reads SGHAT; CDR2 reads FQNNGV. The CDR3 totals 15 residues. This CDR3 reads CASSLSRGDYNEQFF. In DNA form, the CDR3 reads TGTGCCAGCAGCTTAAGCCGGGGCGACTACAATGAGCAGTTCTTC.

Ten or more counts support this clonotype. The rearrangement joins TRBV19 to TRBJ2-3; D is unclear. Germline CDR1 is LNHDA and CDR2 is SQIVND (reference sequence). The CDR3 has 14 amino acids. Trimming took 5 bases from V and 2 from J, leaving 11 bases between them. The CDR3 nucleotides are TGTGCCAGTAGTCCCGTGGGATACACAGATACGCAGTATTTT. The encoded protein is CASSPVGYTDTQYF.

This clonotype occurred a few times. CDR3 loop: CASSVAEQGGGELFF. CDR3 DNA: TGTGCCAGCAGCGTAGCGGAGCAGGGAGGCGGGGAGCTGTTTTTT. The chain uses TRBV9 and TRBJ2-2; D perhaps matches TRBD2 (6 bases). CDR3 size: 15 residues. Germline V lookup: CDR1 SGDLS, CDR2 YYNGEE. The ends were cut back, 0 bases at V and 7 bases at J, with 13 bases in the middle.

Only a few counts were recorded for this clonotype. This chain links TRBV9 with TRBJ1-5, with D unresolved. V gave up 0 bases and J gave up 2 bases, with 9 bases separating them. The CDR3 extends over 15 amino acids. The germline V gene has CDR1 SGDLS and CDR2 YYNGEE. The CDR3 DNA follows: TGTGCCAGCAGCGTAGTCCGGATTCGCAATCAGCCCCAGCATTTT. Encoded protein: CASSVVRIRNQPQHF.

This clonotype rates as medium-sized. The rearrangement links TRBV7-9 to TRBJ2-3; 11 bases align to TRBD2. The germline V gene has CDR1 SEHNR and CDR2 FQNEAQ (reference sequence). Losses at the gene ends were 5 bases for V and 7 bases for J; bases not matched to a gene: 8. There are 15 residues in the CDR3. In nucleotides, the CDR3 is TGTGCCAGCAGCCGTATTAGCGGGGGGGCACATACGCAGTATTTT. Translation gives CASSRISGGAHTQYF.

This clonotype occurred a few times. The DNA for the CDR3 is TGTGCCAGCAGCTTGGGGCCTGCGGCCTACAATGAGCAGTTCTTC. Translated, it gives CASSLGPAAYNEQFF. V and J are TRBV7-9 and TRBJ2-1; TRBD1 is a possible D gene (5 bases). Between the trimmed V and J ends, which lost 3 bases and 2 bases, there was a span of 11 bases. Germline CDR1 SEHNR, CDR2 FQNEAQ (reference sequence). This CDR3 has 15 residues.

The chain joins TRBV6-5 to TRBJ2-6; TRBD1 might be the D (6 bases). Near its end, the DNA agrees better with TRBJ1-2, so the J call may be wrong. Germline lookup yields CDR1 MNHEY and CDR2 SVGAGI. This CDR3 has 11 residues. CDR3 sequence reads: CASSGGARYTF. For the CDR3, the DNA is TGTGCCAGCTCCGGGGGGGCCCGCTACACCTTC.

This clonotype is termed medium-sized. This may come from a read error, since a much larger clone is one base off. The chain couples TRBV24-1 to TRBJ2-7; D tentatively fits TRBD1 or TRBD2 (5 bases each). Germline V gene sequence: CDR1 KGHDR, CDR2 SFDVKD. The CDR3 sequence is 13 residues long. V was pared by 7 bases and J by 7 bases, with 16 bases between. The CDR3 sequence: CATRKGARDEQYF. The CDR3 bases are TGTGCCACCAGGAAGGGAGCCAGGGATGAGCAGTACTTC.

This clonotype was seen many times. The chain carries TRBV6-1 and TRBJ2-2; D ambiguous. CDR3 size: 15 residues. Trimming cost V 5 bases and J 15 bases, with 25 bases left between them. Germline V gene sequence: CDR1 MNHNS, CDR2 SASEGT. CDR3 protein: CASSPGRHGIWSVFF. The CDR3 bases are TGTGCCAGCAGTCCCGGACGTCATGGTATCTGGTCGGTGTTTTTT.

This rearrangement joins TRBV7-4 to TRBJ2-1; 7 positions agree with TRBD2. The CDR3 is made up of 17 amino acids. The V gene end was trimmed by 0 bases and the J gene end by 1 base; junction bases not matched to a gene: 6. The germline V gene has CDR1 SGHVT and CDR2 SQSDAQ. The CDR3 nucleotides read TGTGCCAGCAGCTTAGCCTACGATAGCGGGTCCTACAATGAGCAGTTCTTC. Protein sequence: CASSLAYDSGSYNEQFF.

This clonotype was seen once. Because the CDR3's place on the DNA is in doubt, the DNA is left out and the CDR3 is given as listed by TCRdb. The V and J genes are TRBV7-5 and TRBJ2-5; the listed D gene, TRBD2, was not tested against the DNA. TRBV7-5 is assigned pseudogene status. The CDR3 has 19 amino acids, counting both end residues. The CDR3 sequence: CISVPEAGLAEGSNNEQYF.

The rearrangement links TRBV28 to TRBJ2-1, with 11 positions matching TRBD2. Per the germline V gene, CDR1 is MDHEN and CDR2 is SYDVKM. There are 18 residues in the CDR3. Trimming removed 3 bases from V and 0 bases from J; junction bases left unmatched: 7. The CDR3 loop reads CASSFPGTSGYSYNEQFF. CDR3 in DNA: TGTGCCAGCAGTTTCCCCGGGACTAGCGGATACTCCTACAATGAGCAGTTCTTC.

This clonotype has at least ten counts. CDR3 in amino acids: CASSAGNDYGYTF. CDR3 in DNA: TGTGCCAGCAGCGCAGGTAACGACTATGGCTACACCTTC. This chain uses TRBV7-9 with TRBJ1-2, with unresolved D. V was pared by 5 bases and J by 3 bases, with 10 bases between. Germline V gene data show CDR1 as SEHNR and CDR2 as FQNEAQ (reference sequence). CDR3 size: 13 residues. The whole variable domain, filled in from reference TRBV7-9 and TRBJ1-2, reads DTGVSQNPRHKITKRGQNVTFRCDPISEHNRLYWYRQTLGQGPEFLTYFQNEAQLEKSRLLSDRFSAERPKGSFSTLEIQRTEQGDSAMYLCASSAGNDYGYTFGSGTRLTVV.